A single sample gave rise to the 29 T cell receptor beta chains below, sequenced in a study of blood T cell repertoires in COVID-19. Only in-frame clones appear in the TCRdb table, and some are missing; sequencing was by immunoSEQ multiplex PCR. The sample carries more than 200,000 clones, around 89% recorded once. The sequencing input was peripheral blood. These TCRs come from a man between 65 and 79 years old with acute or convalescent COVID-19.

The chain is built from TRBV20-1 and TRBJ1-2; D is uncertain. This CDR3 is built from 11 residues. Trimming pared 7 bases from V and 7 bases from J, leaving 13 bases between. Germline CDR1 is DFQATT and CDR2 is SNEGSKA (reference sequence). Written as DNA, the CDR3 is TGCAGTGGGTCTCCCGGGAGTGGCTACACCTTC. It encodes CSGSPGSGYTF.

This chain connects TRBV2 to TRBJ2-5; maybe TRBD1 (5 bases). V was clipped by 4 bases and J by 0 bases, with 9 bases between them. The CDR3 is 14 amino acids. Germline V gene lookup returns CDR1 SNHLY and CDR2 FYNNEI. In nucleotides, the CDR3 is TGTGCCAGCAGTGTAGACAGTAACCAAGAGACCCAGTACTTC. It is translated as CASSVDSNQETQYF.

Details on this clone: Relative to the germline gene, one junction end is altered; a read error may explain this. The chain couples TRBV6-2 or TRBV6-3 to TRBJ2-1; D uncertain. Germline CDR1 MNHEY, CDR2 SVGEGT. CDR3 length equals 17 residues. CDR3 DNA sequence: TGTGCCACCAGTAAATGGGTGGAGTCCCGGAACTACAATGAGCAGTTCTTC. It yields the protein CATSKWVESRNYNEQFF.

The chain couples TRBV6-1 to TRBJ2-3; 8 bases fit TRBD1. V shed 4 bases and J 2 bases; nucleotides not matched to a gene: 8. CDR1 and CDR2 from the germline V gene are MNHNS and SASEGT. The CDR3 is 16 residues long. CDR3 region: CASSVHRGAITDTQYF. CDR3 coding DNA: TGTGCCAGCAGTGTTCACAGGGGGGCTATCACAGATACGCAGTATTTT.

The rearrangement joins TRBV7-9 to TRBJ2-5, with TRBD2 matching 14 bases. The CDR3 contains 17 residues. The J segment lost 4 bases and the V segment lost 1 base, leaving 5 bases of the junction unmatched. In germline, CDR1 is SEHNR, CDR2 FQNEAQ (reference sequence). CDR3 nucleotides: TGTGCCAGCAGCTTAGGGGGACTAGCGGGAGCACGAGAGACCCAGTACTTC. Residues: CASSLGGLAGARETQYF.

CDR3: CAWSSGVGNSPLHF. The CDR3 nucleotides read TGTGCCTGGAGCTCAGGGGTAGGCAATTCACCCCTCCACTTT. The V gene is TRBV30, the J gene TRBJ1-6; tentative D call: TRBD1 (6 bases). This CDR3 region has 14 residues. The V end was cut by 3 bases, the J end by 7 bases, with 13 bases between. CDR1 is GTSNPN, CDR2 SVGIG, per germline (reference sequence).

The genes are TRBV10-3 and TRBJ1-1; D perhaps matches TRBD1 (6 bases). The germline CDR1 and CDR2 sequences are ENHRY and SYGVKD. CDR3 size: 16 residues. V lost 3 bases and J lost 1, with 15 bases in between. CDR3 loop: CAISETGTLGNTEAFF. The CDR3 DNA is TGTGCCATCAGTGAAACCGGGACACTGGGGAACACTGAAGCTTTCTTT.

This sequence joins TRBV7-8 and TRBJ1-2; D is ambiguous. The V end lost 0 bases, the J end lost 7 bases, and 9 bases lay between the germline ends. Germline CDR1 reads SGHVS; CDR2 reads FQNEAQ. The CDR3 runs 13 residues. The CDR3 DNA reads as TGTGCCAGCAGCTTAGCAGGGAGCGGTGGCTACACCTTC. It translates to CASSLAGSGGYTF.

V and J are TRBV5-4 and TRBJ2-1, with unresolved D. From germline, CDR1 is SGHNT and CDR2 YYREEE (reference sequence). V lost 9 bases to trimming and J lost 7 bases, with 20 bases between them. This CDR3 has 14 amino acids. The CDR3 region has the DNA TGTGCCATCACGAGAGGTGCGTCTGGGAATGAGCAGTTCTTC. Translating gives CAITRGASGNEQFF.

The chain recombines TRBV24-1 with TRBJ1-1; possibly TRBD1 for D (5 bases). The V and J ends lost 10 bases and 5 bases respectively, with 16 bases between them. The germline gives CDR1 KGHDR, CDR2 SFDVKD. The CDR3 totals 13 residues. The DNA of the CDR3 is TGTGCCACTAAAGGCAGGGCGGGGACTGAAGCTTTCTTT. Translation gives CATKGRAGTEAFF.

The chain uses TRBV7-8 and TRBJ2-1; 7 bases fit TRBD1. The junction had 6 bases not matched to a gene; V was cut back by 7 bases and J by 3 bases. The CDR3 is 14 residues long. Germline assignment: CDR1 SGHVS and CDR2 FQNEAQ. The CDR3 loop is CASNQGQSYNEQFF. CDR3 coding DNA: TGTGCCAGCAACCAGGGACAGAGCTACAATGAGCAGTTCTTC.

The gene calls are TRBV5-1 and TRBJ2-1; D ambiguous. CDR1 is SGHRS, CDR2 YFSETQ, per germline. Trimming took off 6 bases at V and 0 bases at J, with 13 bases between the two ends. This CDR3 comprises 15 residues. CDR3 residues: CASKTASSSYNEQFF. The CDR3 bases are TGCGCCAGCAAAACCGCGTCGAGCTCCTACAATGAGCAGTTCTTC.

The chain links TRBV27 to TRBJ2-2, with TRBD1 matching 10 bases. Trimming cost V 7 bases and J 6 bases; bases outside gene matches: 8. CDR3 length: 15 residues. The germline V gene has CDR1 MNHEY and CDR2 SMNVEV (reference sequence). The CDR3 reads CASMPGQGGPGELFF. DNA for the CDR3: TGTGCCAGCATGCCCGGACAGGGGGGTCCCGGGGAGCTGTTTTTT.

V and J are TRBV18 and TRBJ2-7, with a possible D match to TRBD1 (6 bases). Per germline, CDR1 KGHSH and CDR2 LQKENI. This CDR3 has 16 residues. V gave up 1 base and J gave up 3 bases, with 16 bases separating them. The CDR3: CASSPRLRQENYEQYF. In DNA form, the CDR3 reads TGTGCCAGCTCACCACGACTTCGACAGGAGAACTACGAGCAGTACTTC. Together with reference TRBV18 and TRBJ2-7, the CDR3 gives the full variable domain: NAGVMQNPRHLVRRRGQEARLRCSPMKGHSHVYWYRQLPEEGLKFMVYLQKENIIDESGMPKERFSAEFPKEGPSILRIQQVVRGDSAAYFCASSPRLRQENYEQYFGPGTRLTVT.

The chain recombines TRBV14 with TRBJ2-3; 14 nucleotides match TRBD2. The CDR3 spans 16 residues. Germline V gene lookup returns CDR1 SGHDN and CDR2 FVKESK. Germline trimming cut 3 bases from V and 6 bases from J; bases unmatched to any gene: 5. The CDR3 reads CASSQPGLAGVDTQYF. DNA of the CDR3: TGTGCCAGCAGCCAGCCGGGACTAGCGGGAGTGGATACGCAGTATTTT. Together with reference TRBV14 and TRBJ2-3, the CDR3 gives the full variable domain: EAGVTQFPSHSVIEKGQTVTLRCDPISGHDNLYWYRRVMGKEIKFLLHFVKESKQDESGMPNNRFLAERTGGTYSTLKVQPAELEDSGVYFCASSQPGLAGVDTQYFGPGTRLTVL.

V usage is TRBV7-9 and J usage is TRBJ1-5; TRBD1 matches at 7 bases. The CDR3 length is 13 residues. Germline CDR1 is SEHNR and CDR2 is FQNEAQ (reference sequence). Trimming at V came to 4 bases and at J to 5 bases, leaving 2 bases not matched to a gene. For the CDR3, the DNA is TGTGCCAGCAGCTGGGACAGTTATCAGCCCCAGCATTTT. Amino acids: CASSWDSYQPQHF.

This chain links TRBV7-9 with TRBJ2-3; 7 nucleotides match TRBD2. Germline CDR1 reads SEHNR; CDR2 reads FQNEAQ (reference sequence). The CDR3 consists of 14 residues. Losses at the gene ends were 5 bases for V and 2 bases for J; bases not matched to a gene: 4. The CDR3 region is CASSVGTNTDTQYF. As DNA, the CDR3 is TGTGCCAGCAGCGTGGGGACTAACACAGATACGCAGTATTTT.

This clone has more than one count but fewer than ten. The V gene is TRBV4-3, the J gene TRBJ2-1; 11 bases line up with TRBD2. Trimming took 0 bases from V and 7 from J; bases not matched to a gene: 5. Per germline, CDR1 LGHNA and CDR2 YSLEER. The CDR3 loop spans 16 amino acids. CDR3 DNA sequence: TGCGCCAGCAGCCAAGACCTAGCGGGAGGAAGGAATGAGCAGTTCTTC. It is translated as CASSQDLAGGRNEQFF.

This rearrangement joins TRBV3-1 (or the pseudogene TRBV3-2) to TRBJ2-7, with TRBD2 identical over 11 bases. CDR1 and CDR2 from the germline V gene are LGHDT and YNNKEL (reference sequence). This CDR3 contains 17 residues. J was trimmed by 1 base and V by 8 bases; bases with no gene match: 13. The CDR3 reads CASRGLAGSSPSYEQYF. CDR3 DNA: TGTGCCAGCCGAGGACTAGCGGGTTCATCCCCTTCCTACGAGCAGTACTTC.

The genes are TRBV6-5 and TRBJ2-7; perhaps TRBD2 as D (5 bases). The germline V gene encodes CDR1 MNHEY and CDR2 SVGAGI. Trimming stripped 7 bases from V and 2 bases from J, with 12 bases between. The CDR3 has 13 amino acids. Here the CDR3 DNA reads TGTGCCAGCACCAAAGGGAGTACCTACGAGCAGTACTTC. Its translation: CASTKGSTYEQYF.

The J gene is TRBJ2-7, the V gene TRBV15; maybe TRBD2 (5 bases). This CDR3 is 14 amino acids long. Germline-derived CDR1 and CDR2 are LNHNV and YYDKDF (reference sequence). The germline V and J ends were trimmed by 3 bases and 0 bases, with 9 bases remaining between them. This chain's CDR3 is CATSRDLSSYEQYF. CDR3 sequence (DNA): TGTGCCACCAGCAGGGACTTGAGCTCCTACGAGCAGTACTTC.

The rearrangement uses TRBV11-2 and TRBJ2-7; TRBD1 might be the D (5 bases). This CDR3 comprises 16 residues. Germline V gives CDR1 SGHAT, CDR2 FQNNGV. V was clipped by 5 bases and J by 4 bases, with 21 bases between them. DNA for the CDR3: TGTGCCAGCAGCCCAGGGCAGTCGTCTCGATTTTACGAGCAGTACTTC. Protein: CASSPGQSSRFYEQYF. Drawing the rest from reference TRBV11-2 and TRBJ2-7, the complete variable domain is EAGVAQSPRYKIIEKRQSVAFWCNPISGHATLYWYQQILGQGPKLLIQFQNNGVVDDSQLPKDRFSAERLKGVDSTLKIQPAKLEDSAVYLCASSPGQSSRFYEQYFGPGTRLTVT.

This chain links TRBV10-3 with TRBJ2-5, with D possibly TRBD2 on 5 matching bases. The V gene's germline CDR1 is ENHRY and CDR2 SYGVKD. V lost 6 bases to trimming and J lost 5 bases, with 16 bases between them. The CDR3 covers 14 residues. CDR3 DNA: TGTGCCATCAGCGAGAACGGGGTACGGGAGACCCAGTACTTC. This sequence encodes CAISENGVRETQYF.

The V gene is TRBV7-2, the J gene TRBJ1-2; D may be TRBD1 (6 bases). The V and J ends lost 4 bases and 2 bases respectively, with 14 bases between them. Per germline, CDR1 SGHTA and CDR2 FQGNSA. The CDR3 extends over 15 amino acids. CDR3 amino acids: CASSSGGQGNYGYTF. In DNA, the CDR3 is TGTGCCAGCAGCTCCGGCGGGCAGGGGAACTATGGCTACACCTTC.

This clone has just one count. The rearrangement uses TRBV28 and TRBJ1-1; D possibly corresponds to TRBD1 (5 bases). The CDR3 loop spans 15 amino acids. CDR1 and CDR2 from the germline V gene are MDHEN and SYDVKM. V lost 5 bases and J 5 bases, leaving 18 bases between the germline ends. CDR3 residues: CASSLAGGRKTEAFF. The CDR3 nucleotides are TGTGCCAGCAGTCTGGCGGGGGGGAGGAAGACTGAAGCTTTCTTT.

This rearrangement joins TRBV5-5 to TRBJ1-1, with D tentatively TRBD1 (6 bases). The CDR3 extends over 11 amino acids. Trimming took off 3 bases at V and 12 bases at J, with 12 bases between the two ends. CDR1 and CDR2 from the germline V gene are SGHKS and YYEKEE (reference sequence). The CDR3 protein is CASSSRDITFF. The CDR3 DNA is TGTGCCAGCAGCTCCCGGGACATTACTTTCTTT.

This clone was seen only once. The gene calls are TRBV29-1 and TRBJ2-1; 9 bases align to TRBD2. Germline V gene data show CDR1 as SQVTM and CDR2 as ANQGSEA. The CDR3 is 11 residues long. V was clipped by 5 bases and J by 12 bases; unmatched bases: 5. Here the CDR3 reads CSVQRGEWQFF. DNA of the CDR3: TGCAGCGTTCAGCGGGGGGAGTGGCAGTTCTTC.

CDR3 in amino acids: CASSGHGRVVNTEAFF. In DNA, the CDR3 is TGCGCCAGCAGTGGGCACGGGCGGGTTGTGAACACTGAAGCTTTCTTT. The V and J genes are TRBV5-1 and TRBJ1-1; D call uncertain. There are 16 residues in the CDR3. The germline V gene encodes CDR1 SGHRS and CDR2 YFSETQ. Trimming cost V 5 bases and J 0 bases, with 17 bases left between them.

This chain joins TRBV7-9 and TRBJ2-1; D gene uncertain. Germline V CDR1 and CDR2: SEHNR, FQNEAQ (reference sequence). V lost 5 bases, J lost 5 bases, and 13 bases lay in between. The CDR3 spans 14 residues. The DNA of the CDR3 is TGTGCCAGCAGCCGATTTTCCGGTGACAATGAGCAGTTCTTC. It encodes CASSRFSGDNEQFF.